The table lists the clone carrying this TCR beta chain with many counts. This sample is drawn from a study of T cells in Graves' hyperthyroidism and ophthalmopathy. CDR1 and CDR2 from the germline V gene are DFQATT and SNEGSKA (reference sequence). This CDR3 comprises 14 residues. Trimming removed 4 bases at V and 9 bases at J, with 19 bases between. Amplified regions were TCR beta CDR3 sequences from RNA transcripts. With the HTBI primer set, the TCR CDR3 went through a first round of RT-PCR. A single record per CDR3 protein comes from TCRdb applying MiXCR to the multiplex PCR reads. The repertoire holds fewer than 700,000 distinct CDR3 sequences, with 15% to 20% as singletons. Diagnoses rested on clinical symptoms, serum thyroxine and TRAb, thyroid ultrasound and orbital computed tomography.

Sequenced input: blood. V usage is TRBV20-1 and J usage is TRBJ2-1; D might be TRBD1 or TRBD2, each matching 6 bases. The clonotype was recovered from a woman between 18 and 30 years old with Graves' ophthalmopathy. The CDR3 is CSAKHGGAVGEQFF. CDR3 coding DNA: TGCAGTGCTAAGCACGGGGGCGCGGTCGGTGAGCAGTTCTTC.